This record concerns one TCR beta chain sequence. This specimen belongs to a study of PD-1 blockade in classical Hodgkin lymphoma. TCRdb's copy holds only in-frame clones and misses some; the assay was immunoSEQ multiplex PCR. This repertoire shows 25,000 to 35,000 clones, 70% found once; its top ten account for 20% to 30%. There was relapse after autologous stem cell transplantation in every patient, and there was variation in brentuximab vedotin exposure. Germline V gene sequence: CDR1 LNHDA, CDR2 SQIVND (reference sequence). Trimming took 3 bases from V and 7 from J; bases not matched to a gene: 10. This CDR3 has 16 residues.

This sequence joins TRBV19 and TRBJ1-4; 8 positions match TRBD1. This material consisted of peripheral blood mononuclear cells (PBMCs), taken before the second cycle of nivolumab. This TCR was sampled from a human donor with classical Hodgkin lymphoma. CDR3 bases: TGTGCCAGTAGTATCCTATTACCGGGACAGGTTGAAAAACTGTTTTTT. This sequence encodes CASSILLPGQVEKLFF. Together with reference TRBV19 and TRBJ1-4, the CDR3 gives the full variable domain: DGGITQSPKYLFRKEGQNVTLSCEQNLNHDAMYWYRQDPGQGLRLIYYSQIVNDFQKGDIAEGYSVSREKKESFPLTVTSAQKNPTAFYLCASSILLPGQVEKLFFGSGTQLSVL.